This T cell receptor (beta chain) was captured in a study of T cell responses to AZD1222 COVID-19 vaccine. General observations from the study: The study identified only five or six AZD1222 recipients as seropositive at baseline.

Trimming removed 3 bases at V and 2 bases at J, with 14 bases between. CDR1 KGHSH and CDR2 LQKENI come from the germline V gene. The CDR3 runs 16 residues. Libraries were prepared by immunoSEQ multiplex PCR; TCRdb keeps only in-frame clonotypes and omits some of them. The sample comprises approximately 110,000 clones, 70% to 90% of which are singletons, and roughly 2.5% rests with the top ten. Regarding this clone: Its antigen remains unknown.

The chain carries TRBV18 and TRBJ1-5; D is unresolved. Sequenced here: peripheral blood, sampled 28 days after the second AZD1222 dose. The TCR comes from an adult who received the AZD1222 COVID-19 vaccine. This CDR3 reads CASSPLGRAGNQPQHF. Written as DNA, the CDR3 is TGTGCCAGCTCACCCCTTGGTCGGGCAGGCAATCAGCCCCAGCATTTT. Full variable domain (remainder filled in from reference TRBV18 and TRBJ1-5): NAGVMQNPRHLVRRRGQEARLRCSPMKGHSHVYWYRQLPEEGLKFMVYLQKENIIDESGMPKERFSAEFPKEGPSILRIQQVVRGDSAAYFCASSPLGRAGNQPQHFGDGTRLSIL.